This T cell receptor beta chain stems from a study of neurological immune-mediated disorders. The CDR3 has 14 amino acids. Looked up from germline, CDR1 is SGHDN and CDR2 is FVKESK. With 2 bases removed from V and 0 bases from J, the gap between germline ends came to 5 bases. This clonotype was counted ten times or more. The cDNA came from 5'RACE, which used 10-nucleotide random UMIs. TCRdb fed the 5' RACE reads into MiXCR, producing one record per CDR3 protein. There are tens of thousands of distinct CDR3 sequences in the sample; about 5% occur only once, and about 5.3% lies in the top ten. The sequence came from a human donor with multiple sclerosis. The donor label of this sample is uncertain. Sequenced input: PBMCs. The chain couples TRBV14 to TRBJ1-3; D gene ambiguous. CDR3 nucleotides: TGTGCCAGCAGCCAATGGGACTCTGGAAACACCATATATTTT. Its protein product is CASSQWDSGNTIYF.